This entry lists 30 T cell receptor beta chains sequenced from one sample in a study of cytomegalovirus exposure and HLA in healthy donors. The study ran its PCR with 60 Vbeta and 13 Jbeta primers. The data were produced by immunoSEQ multiplex PCR, yet TCRdb's version contains in-frame clones alone and is incomplete. The sample holds some 100,000 clones; approximately 78% are singletons and the top ten take around 4.3%. Sequencing was performed on PBMCs. The receptors derive from a woman aged 40-49 years in good health and CMV-seropositive.

The rearrangement uses TRBV11-3 and TRBJ1-4; D is ambiguous. This CDR3 has 15 amino acids. Trimming left V 1 base short and J 8 bases short, with 14 bases between. The germline CDR1 and CDR2 sequences are SGHNT and YENEEA. CDR3 loop: CASSLGRASEEKLFF. DNA of the CDR3: TGTGCCAGCAGCTTAGGCAGAGCGTCTGAGGAAAAACTGTTTTTT. Full variable domain (rest looked up from reference TRBV11-3 and TRBJ1-4): EAGVVQSPRYKIIEKKQPVAFWCNPISGHNTLYWYLQNLGQGPELLIRYENEEAVDDSQLPKDRFSAERLKGVDSTLKIQPAELGDSAVYLCASSLGRASEEKLFFGSGTQLSVL.

The rearrangement links TRBV6-5 to TRBJ1-2; TRBD1 matches at 7 bases. The CDR3 is 15 residues long. In germline, CDR1 is MNHEY, CDR2 SVGAGI. V lost 5 bases to trimming and J lost 0 bases; unmatched junction nucleotides: 6. The CDR3 spells CASSQTTGTNYGYTF. In DNA form, the CDR3 reads TGTGCCAGCAGTCAGACGACAGGGACTAACTATGGCTACACCTTC.

The V call is TRBV19, the J call TRBJ1-5, with D hard to call. The CDR3 loop spans 15 amino acids. V was clipped by 1 base and J by 5 bases, with 12 bases between them. CDR1 and CDR2 (germline): LNHDA, SQIVND (reference sequence). The DNA of the CDR3 is TGTGCCAGTAGTATAGCTTCAGGAGGTTATCAGCCCCAGCATTTT. Protein sequence: CASSIASGGYQPQHF.

The chain joins TRBV4-2 to TRBJ1-1; D not certain. The CDR3 length is 14 residues. Germline CDR1 reads LGHNA; CDR2 reads YNFKEQ. The V and J ends lost 0 bases and 1 base respectively, with 6 bases between them. The CDR3 sequence is CASSQETWNTEAFF. CDR3 DNA: TGTGCCAGCAGCCAAGAAACATGGAACACTGAAGCTTTCTTT.

This rearrangement joins TRBV9 to TRBJ2-1; D may be TRBD1 (5 bases). Germline CDR1 and CDR2: SGDLS and YYNGEE. V was trimmed by 3 bases and J by 10 bases, leaving 17 bases between them. This CDR3 contains 14 residues. The CDR3 nucleotides read TGTGCCAGCAGCGAGGGGATTTATACTGGGGAGCAGTTCTTC. It translates to CASSEGIYTGEQFF.

The chain links TRBV6-5 to TRBJ1-1; 8 bases align to TRBD1. Trimming at V came to 6 bases and at J to 5 bases, leaving 5 bases not matched to a gene. CDR1 MNHEY and CDR2 SVGAGI come from the germline V gene. This CDR3 region has 13 residues. The CDR3 DNA reads as TGTGCCAGCAGCAGGGGGCGCAGGACTGAAGCTTTCTTT. It codes for CASSRGRRTEAFF.

The chain carries TRBV7-8 and TRBJ2-7; TRBD1 agrees at 9 bases. The CDR3 covers 17 residues. Unmatched junction bases numbered 11, after V lost 1 base and J lost 4 bases. Germline values: CDR1 SGHVS, CDR2 FQNEAQ. The CDR3 here is CASSLVQGTGQRYEQYF. The CDR3 bases are TGTGCCAGCAGCTTAGTTCAAGGGACAGGGCAGCGTTACGAGCAGTACTTC. Looking up the rest from reference TRBV7-8 and TRBJ2-7 gives the full variable domain: GAGVSQSPRYKVAKRGQDVALRCDPISGHVSLFWYQQALGQGPEFLTYFQNEAQLDKSGLPSDRFFAERPEGSVSTLKIQRTQQEDSAVYLCASSLVQGTGQRYEQYFGPGTRLTVT.

The rearrangement links TRBV7-2 to TRBJ2-5, with D possibly TRBD2 on 6 matching bases. Trimming stripped 1 base from V and 5 bases from J, with 14 bases between. The CDR3 is 15 amino acids. Germline values: CDR1 SGHTA, CDR2 FQGNSA. The CDR3 region is CASSLVSKGGETQYF. The CDR3 bases are TGTGCCAGCAGCTTAGTTTCGAAAGGAGGGGAGACCCAGTACTTC.

The chain has TRBV15 and TRBJ2-1, with D possibly being TRBD1 (6 bases). Germline V CDR1 and CDR2: LNHNV, YYDKDF (reference sequence). The V end lost 1 base, the J end lost 0 bases, and 16 bases lay between the germline ends. This CDR3 is 18 amino acids long. The CDR3 DNA sequence: TGTGCCACCAGCAGAGTCCTCGACAGGCTAAGCTCCTACAATGAGCAGTTCTTC. This encodes CATSRVLDRLSSYNEQFF.

This chain connects TRBV13 to TRBJ2-2; 15 bases map to TRBD2. The V segment lost 6 bases and the J segment 4 bases; nucleotides outside the gene matches: 15. CDR1 and CDR2 from the germline V gene are PRHDT and FYEKMQ (reference sequence). The CDR3 runs to 20 residues. The CDR3 reads CASSDSQGLAGGPGTGELFF. In nucleotides, the CDR3 is TGTGCCAGCAGTGACAGCCAAGGACTAGCGGGAGGGCCGGGCACCGGGGAGCTGTTTTTT.

The chain recombines TRBV4-3 with TRBJ2-7; D gene unclear. Germline CDR1 and CDR2: LGHNA and YSLEER. Trimming shortened V by 0 bases and J by 2 bases, and 14 bases separated the two germline ends. The CDR3 loop spans 16 amino acids. CDR3 DNA sequence: TGCGCCAGCAGCCAAGATAATTCGGGTCGGGCCTACGAGCAGTACTTC. Translating gives CASSQDNSGRAYEQYF.

The chain combines TRBV6-1 with TRBJ2-2; 7 nucleotides match TRBD2. J was trimmed by 8 bases and V by 6 bases; bases with no gene match: 6. This CDR3 region has 13 residues. Germline V gene lookup returns CDR1 MNHNS and CDR2 SASEGT. The CDR3 bases are TGTGCCAGCAGGCCTAGCGGATCTGGGGAGCTGTTTTTT. Protein: CASRPSGSGELFF.

This sequence joins TRBV2 and TRBJ2-3, with TRBD2 as a possible D gene (6 bases). The germline V gene has CDR1 SNHLY and CDR2 FYNNEI. This CDR3 region has 15 residues. The germline V and J ends were trimmed by 6 bases and 2 bases, with 15 bases remaining between them. CDR3: CASREGLYPTDTQYF. The CDR3 DNA reads TGTGCCAGCAGGGAGGGACTTTACCCCACAGATACGCAGTATTTT.

The rearrangement links TRBV7-9 to TRBJ2-1; D remains unclear. Germline V CDR1 and CDR2: SEHNR, FQNEAQ (reference sequence). V shed 5 bases and J shed 0 bases, with 14 bases lying between them. The CDR3 length is 16 residues. DNA for the CDR3: TGTGCCAGCAGCACAACCGACTTTATCTCCTACAATGAGCAGTTCTTC. This sequence encodes CASSTTDFISYNEQFF. The full variable domain, its missing parts supplied by reference TRBV7-9 and TRBJ2-1, is DTGVSQNPRHKITKRGQNVTFRCDPISEHNRLYWYRQTLGQGPEFLTYFQNEAQLEKSRLLSDRFSAERPKGSFSTLEIQRTEQGDSAMYLCASSTTDFISYNEQFFGPGTRLTVL.

The chain joins TRBV13 to TRBJ2-5; 14 bases agree with TRBD2. This CDR3 has 16 residues. From germline, CDR1 is PRHDT and CDR2 FYEKMQ (reference sequence). The V segment lost 5 bases and the J segment 6 bases; nucleotides outside the gene matches: 8. The CDR3 loop is CASSPTSGRDLKTQYF. The CDR3 DNA reads as TGTGCCAGCAGCCCGACTAGCGGGAGGGATTTAAAGACCCAGTACTTC.

The chain links TRBV6-5 to TRBJ2-1, with D uncertain. The V gene's germline CDR1 is MNHEY and CDR2 SVGAGI. Trimming removed 2 bases from V and 0 bases from J, with 8 bases in between. The CDR3 has 15 amino acids. The CDR3 sequence is CASSYRSVSYNEQFF. DNA of the CDR3: TGTGCCAGCAGTTACCGTTCAGTCTCCTACAATGAGCAGTTCTTC.

The J gene is TRBJ2-7, the V gene TRBV9; the match to TRBD2 covers 13 bases. The V segment lost 0 bases and the J segment 4 bases; nucleotides outside the gene matches: 1. The germline CDR1 and CDR2 sequences are SGDLS and YYNGEE. The CDR3 extends over 15 amino acids. CDR3 nucleotides: TGTGCCAGCAGCGTAGAGGGACTAGCGGGGTACGAGCAGTACTTC. Translated, it gives CASSVEGLAGYEQYF. The variable domain in full, completed from reference TRBV9 and TRBJ2-7, reads DSGVTQTPKHLITATGQRVTLRCSPRSGDLSVYWYQQSLDQGLQFLIQYYNGEERAKGNILERFSAQQFPDLHSELNLSSLELGDSALYFCASSVEGLAGYEQYFGPGTRLTVT.

The chain has TRBV6-6 and TRBJ2-5, with D maybe TRBD1 (6 bases). The CDR3 runs 14 residues. With 6 bases removed from V and 5 bases from J, the gap between germline ends came to 16 bases. Germline V gene sequence: CDR1 MNHNY, CDR2 SVGAGI (reference sequence). CDR3 nucleotide sequence: TGTGCCAGCAGAAGCCGAGGGGGAAGGGAGACCCAGTACTTC. Its protein product is CASRSRGGRETQYF.

The chain has TRBV4-1 and TRBJ2-7; D possibly corresponds to TRBD2 (6 bases). The germline V gene encodes CDR1 MGHRA and CDR2 YSYEKL. The CDR3 has 15 amino acids. V was trimmed by 3 bases and J by 1 base, leaving 13 bases between them. CDR3 residues: CASSHLGSSSYEQYF. CDR3 nucleotides: TGCGCCAGCAGCCACCTCGGGAGTTCGTCCTACGAGCAGTACTTC.

Here the CDR3 DNA reads TGTGCCAGTAAAACGGACTTTTCACCCTACAATGAGCAGTTCTTC. Its protein product is CASKTDFSPYNEQFF. The V gene is TRBV19, the J gene TRBJ2-1, with D perhaps TRBD2 (5 bases). The CDR3 loop spans 15 amino acids. The germline V gene has CDR1 LNHDA and CDR2 SQIVND (reference sequence). V gave up 7 bases and J gave up 2 bases, with 15 bases separating them.

CDR3 protein: CASSLSRGSNTEAFF. In DNA form, the CDR3 reads TGTGCCAGCAGTTTATCAAGGGGATCGAACACTGAAGCTTTCTTT. The rearrangement uses TRBV28 and TRBJ1-1, with a tentative D call TRBD1 (5 bases). Germline V gene data show CDR1 as MDHEN and CDR2 as SYDVKM. The CDR3 loop spans 15 amino acids. V gave up 1 base and J gave up 1 base, with 10 bases separating them.

J is TRBJ1-5 and V is TRBV28; TRBD1 matches 7 bases. Germline lookup yields CDR1 MDHEN and CDR2 SYDVKM. The CDR3 spans 13 residues. After removal of 6 bases from V and 7 bases from J, the junction contained 6 bases not matched to a gene. The CDR3 sequence is CASRATGRQPQHF. CDR3 bases: TGTGCCAGCAGAGCGACAGGGCGCCAGCCCCAGCATTTT.

The chain carries TRBV28 and TRBJ2-1; weak D call: TRBD2 (6 bases). Deletions cut 8 bases from V and 1 base from J, with 18 bases between. Germline V lookup: CDR1 MDHEN, CDR2 SYDVKM. The CDR3 runs to 16 residues. The CDR3 sequence: CASLQSGLRSYNEQFF. CDR3 nucleotide sequence: TGTGCCAGCTTACAAAGCGGGTTGAGGTCCTACAATGAGCAGTTCTTC. The whole variable domain, filled in from reference TRBV28 and TRBJ2-1, reads DVKVTQSSRYLVKRTGEKVFLECVQDMDHENMFWYRQDPGLGLRLIYFSYDVKMKEKGDIPEGYSVSREKKERFSLILESASTNQTSMYLCASLQSGLRSYNEQFFGPGTRLTVL.

In its sample, this clone was seen a few times. The V gene is TRBV6-5, the J gene TRBJ2-3; 9 bases line up with TRBD2. Germline V CDR1 and CDR2: MNHEY, SVGAGI. J lost 6 bases, V lost 2 bases, and 6 bases had no gene match. The CDR3 has 15 residues. CDR3 amino acids: CASSYGGLAVDTQYF. CDR3 bases: TGTGCCAGCAGTTACGGGGGACTAGCAGTCGATACGCAGTATTTT.

This sequence joins TRBV7-8 and TRBJ2-1, with TRBD2 matching over 14 bases. The junction had 9 bases not matched to a gene; V was cut back by 5 bases and J by 6 bases. The CDR3 totals 17 residues. Germline V CDR1 and CDR2: SGHVS, FQNEAQ. The CDR3 reads CASSVGLAGGNGNEQFF. CDR3 nucleotide sequence: TGTGCCAGCAGCGTCGGACTAGCGGGAGGAAATGGCAATGAGCAGTTCTTC.

The chain joins TRBV7-8 to TRBJ1-5; 8 bases are a match to TRBD1. After removal of 5 bases from V and 5 bases from J, the junction contained 11 bases not matched to a gene. The CDR3 is 16 amino acids. From germline, CDR1 is SGHVS and CDR2 FQNEAQ. The DNA of the CDR3 is TGTGCCAGCAGCGACCTCCGGGACAGGCTCCATCAGCCCCAGCATTTT. It encodes CASSDLRDRLHQPQHF.

V usage is TRBV5-1 and J usage is TRBJ2-1; possible D gene TRBD2, 6 bases. Germline CDR1 reads SGHRS; CDR2 reads YFSETQ. V lost 0 bases and J lost 0, with 13 bases in between. This CDR3 is built from 17 residues. The CDR3 region is CASSLVGSGGSYNEQFF. In DNA, the CDR3 is TGCGCCAGCAGCTTGGTCGGTAGCGGTGGCTCCTACAATGAGCAGTTCTTC.

The chain combines TRBV6-1 with TRBJ2-2, with a weak D call TRBD1 (6 bases). Trimming removed 6 bases from V and 0 bases from J, with 11 bases in between. Germline V gene lookup returns CDR1 MNHNS and CDR2 SASEGT. The CDR3 spans 15 residues. The CDR3 DNA reads TGTGCCAGCAGACAGGGCCCGACGAACACCGGGGAGCTGTTTTTT. Translation gives CASRQGPTNTGELFF.

The V gene is TRBV7-9, the J gene TRBJ1-1; TRBD1 aligns across 7 bases. J gave up 1 base and V 7 bases, and 6 bases lay outside the gene matches. This CDR3 is built from 14 residues. CDR1 and CDR2 (germline): SEHNR, FQNEAQ (reference sequence). The CDR3 loop is CASMRTGRNTEAFF. The CDR3 bases are TGTGCCAGCATGAGGACAGGAAGGAACACTGAAGCTTTCTTT.

This chain uses TRBV28 with TRBJ2-5, with D possibly TRBD2 on 5 matching bases. The CDR3 consists of 12 residues. CDR1 is MDHEN, CDR2 SYDVKM, per germline. V shed 4 bases and J shed 8 bases, with 11 bases lying between them. The CDR3: CASSWVGSTQYF. CDR3 nucleotides: TGTGCCAGCAGTTGGGTGGGGAGCACCCAGTACTTC.